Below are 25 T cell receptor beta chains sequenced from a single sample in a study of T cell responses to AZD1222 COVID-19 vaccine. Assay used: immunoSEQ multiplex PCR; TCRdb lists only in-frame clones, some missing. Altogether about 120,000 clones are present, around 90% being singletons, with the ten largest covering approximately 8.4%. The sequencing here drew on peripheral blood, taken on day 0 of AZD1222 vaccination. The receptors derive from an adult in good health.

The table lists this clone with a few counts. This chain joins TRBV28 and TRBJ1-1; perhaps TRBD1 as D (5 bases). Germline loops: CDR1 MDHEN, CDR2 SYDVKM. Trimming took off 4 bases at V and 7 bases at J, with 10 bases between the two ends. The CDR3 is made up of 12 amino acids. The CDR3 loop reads CASSSTGIEAFF. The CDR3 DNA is TGTGCCAGCAGTTCCACAGGTATTGAAGCTTTCTTT.

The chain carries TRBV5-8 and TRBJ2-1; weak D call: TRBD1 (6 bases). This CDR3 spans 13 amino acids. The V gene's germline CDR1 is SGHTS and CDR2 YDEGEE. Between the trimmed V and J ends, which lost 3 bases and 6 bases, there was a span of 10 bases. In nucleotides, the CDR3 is TGTGCCAGCAGCTCACAGGGCGGCAATGAGCAGTTCTTC. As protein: CASSSQGGNEQFF.

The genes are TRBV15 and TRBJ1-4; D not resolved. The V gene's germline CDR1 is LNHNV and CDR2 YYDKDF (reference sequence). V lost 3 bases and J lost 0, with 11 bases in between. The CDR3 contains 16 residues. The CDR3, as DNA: TGTGCCACCAGCAGCCAAGACGGAGCAACTAATGAAAAACTGTTTTTT. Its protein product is CATSSQDGATNEKLFF. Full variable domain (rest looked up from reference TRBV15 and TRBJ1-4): DAMVIQNPRYQVTQFGKPVTLSCSQTLNHNVMYWYQQKSSQAPKLLFHYYDKDFNNEADTPDNFQSRRPNTSFCFLDIRSPGLGDTAMYLCATSSQDGATNEKLFFGSGTQLSVL.

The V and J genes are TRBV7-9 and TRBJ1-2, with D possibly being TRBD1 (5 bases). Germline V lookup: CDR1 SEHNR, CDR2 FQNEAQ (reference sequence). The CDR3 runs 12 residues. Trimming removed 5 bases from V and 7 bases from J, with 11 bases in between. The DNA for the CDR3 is TGTGCCAGCAGCCCTCCCCAGGGTGGCTACACCTTC. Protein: CASSPPQGGYTF.

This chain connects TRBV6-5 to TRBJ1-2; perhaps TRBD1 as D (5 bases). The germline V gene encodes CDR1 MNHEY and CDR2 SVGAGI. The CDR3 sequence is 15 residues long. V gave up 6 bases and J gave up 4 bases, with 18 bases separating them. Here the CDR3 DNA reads TGTGCCAGCAGCCGAGGGGCCAGGAAAGTCTATGGCTACACCTTC. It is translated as CASSRGARKVYGYTF.

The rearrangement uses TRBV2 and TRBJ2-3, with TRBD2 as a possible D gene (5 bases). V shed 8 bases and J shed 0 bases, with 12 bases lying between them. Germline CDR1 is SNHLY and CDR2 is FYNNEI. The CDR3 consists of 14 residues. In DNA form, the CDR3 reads TGTGCCAGCGGTTGGACTTCTAGCACAGATACGCAGTATTTT. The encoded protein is CASGWTSSTDTQYF.

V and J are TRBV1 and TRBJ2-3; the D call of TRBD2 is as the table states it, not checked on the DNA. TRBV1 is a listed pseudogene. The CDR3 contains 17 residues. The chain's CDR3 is CTSSQTGLAGGTDTQYF. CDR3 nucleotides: TGCACCAGCAGCCAAACCGGACTAGCGGGGGGCACAGATACGCAGTATTTT.

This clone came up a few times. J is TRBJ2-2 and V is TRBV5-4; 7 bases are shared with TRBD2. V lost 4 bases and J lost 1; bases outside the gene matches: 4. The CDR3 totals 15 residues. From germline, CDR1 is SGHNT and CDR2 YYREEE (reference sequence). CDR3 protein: CASSASSGNTGELFF. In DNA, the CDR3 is TGTGCCAGCAGCGCTTCTAGCGGGAACACCGGGGAGCTGTTTTTT.

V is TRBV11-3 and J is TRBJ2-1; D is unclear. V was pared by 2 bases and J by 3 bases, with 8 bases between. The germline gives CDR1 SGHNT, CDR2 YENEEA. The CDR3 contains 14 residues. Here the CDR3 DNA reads TGTGCCAGCAGCTTACGGACGAACTACAATGAGCAGTTCTTC. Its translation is CASSLRTNYNEQFF.

CDR3 in DNA: TGTGCCAGCAGCCCCTTCCCCGGGACTAGCGGGAGGAATGAGCAGTTCTTC. Its protein product is CASSPFPGTSGRNEQFF. V is TRBV7-3 and J is TRBJ2-1; 15 nucleotides align to TRBD2. CDR3 size: 17 residues. CDR1 SGHTA and CDR2 FQGTGA come from the germline V gene. V shed 5 bases, J shed 7 bases, and the junction held 9 bases outside the gene matches.

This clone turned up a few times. Here the CDR3 reads CASSPTRDRGQGSEAFF. Written as DNA, the CDR3 is TGTGCCAGCTCACCCACCCGGGACAGGGGGCAGGGGTCTGAAGCTTTCTTT. This rearrangement joins TRBV18 to TRBJ1-1; 12 nucleotides align to TRBD1. Germline values: CDR1 KGHSH, CDR2 LQKENI. The junction had 11 bases not matched to a gene; V was cut back by 3 bases and J by 6 bases. This CDR3 region has 17 residues.

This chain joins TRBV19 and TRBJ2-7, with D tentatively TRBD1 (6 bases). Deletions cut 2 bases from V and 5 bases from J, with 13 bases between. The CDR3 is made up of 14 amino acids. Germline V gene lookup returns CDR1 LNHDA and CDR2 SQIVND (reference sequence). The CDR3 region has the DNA TGTGCCAGTAGTATATTGGCACAGGGCCACGAGCAGTACTTC. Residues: CASSILAQGHEQYF.

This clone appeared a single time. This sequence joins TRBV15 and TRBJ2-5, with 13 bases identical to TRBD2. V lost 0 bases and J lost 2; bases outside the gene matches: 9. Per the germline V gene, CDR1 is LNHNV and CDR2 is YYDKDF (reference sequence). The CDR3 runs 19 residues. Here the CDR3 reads CATSRDALRTSGGQETQYF. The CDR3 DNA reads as TGTGCCACCAGCAGAGATGCGCTACGGACTAGCGGGGGTCAAGAGACCCAGTACTTC.

CDR3 nucleotide sequence: TGTGCCAGCAGCCCGACAGGGATGGAGAGTTTGCAGTTCTTC. Translation gives CASSPTGMESLQFF. The gene calls are TRBV7-9 and TRBJ2-1, with 7 bases that match TRBD1. Germline assignment: CDR1 SEHNR and CDR2 FQNEAQ (reference sequence). The CDR3 is 14 residues long. Trimming took 5 bases from V and 12 from J; bases not matched to a gene: 13.

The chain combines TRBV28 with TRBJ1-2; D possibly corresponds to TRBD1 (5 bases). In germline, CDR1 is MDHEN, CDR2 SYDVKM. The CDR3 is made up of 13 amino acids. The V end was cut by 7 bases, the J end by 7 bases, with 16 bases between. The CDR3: CASTGRVISGYTF. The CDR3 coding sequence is TGTGCCAGCACTGGCAGGGTAATAAGTGGCTACACCTTC.

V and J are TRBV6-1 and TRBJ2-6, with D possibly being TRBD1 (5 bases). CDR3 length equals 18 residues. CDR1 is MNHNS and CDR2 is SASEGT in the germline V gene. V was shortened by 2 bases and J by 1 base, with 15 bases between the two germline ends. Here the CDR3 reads CASSESPNRQSGANVLTF. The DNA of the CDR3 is TGTGCCAGCAGTGAATCTCCAAACAGACAGTCTGGGGCCAACGTCCTGACTTTC.

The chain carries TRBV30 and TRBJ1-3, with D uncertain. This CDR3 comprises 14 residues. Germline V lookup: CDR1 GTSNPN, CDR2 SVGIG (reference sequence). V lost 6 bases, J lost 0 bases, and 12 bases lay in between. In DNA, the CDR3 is TGTGCCTGTCCGAAGGGCAGCTCTGGAAACACCATATATTTT. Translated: CACPKGSSGNTIYF.

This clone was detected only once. CDR3 nucleotide sequence: TGTGCCAGCACGATGGGAGACAGGGGGGAATCACCCCTCCACTTT. This codes for CASTMGDRGESPLHF. The V and J genes are TRBV28 and TRBJ1-6; 9 bases match TRBD1. The CDR3 has 15 residues. From germline, CDR1 is MDHEN and CDR2 SYDVKM. V dropped 7 bases and J dropped 10; count of bases not matched to a gene: 11.

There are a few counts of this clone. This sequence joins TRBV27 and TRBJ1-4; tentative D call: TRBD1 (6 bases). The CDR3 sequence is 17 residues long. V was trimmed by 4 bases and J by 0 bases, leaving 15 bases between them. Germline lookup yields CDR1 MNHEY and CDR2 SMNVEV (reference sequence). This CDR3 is CASSSNRVLATNEKLFF. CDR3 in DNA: TGTGCCAGCAGTTCCAACAGGGTCCTAGCAACTAATGAAAAACTGTTTTTT.

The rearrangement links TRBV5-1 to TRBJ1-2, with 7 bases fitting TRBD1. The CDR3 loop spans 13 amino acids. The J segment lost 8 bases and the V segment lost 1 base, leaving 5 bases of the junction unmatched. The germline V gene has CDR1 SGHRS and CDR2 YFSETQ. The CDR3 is CASSLFGTEGYTF. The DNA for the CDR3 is TGCGCCAGCAGCTTGTTTGGGACAGAAGGCTACACCTTC.

CDR3 sequence reads: CASRQGVVLSSGNTIYF. CDR3 sequence (DNA): TGTGCCAGTCGACAGGGGGTTGTTTTGAGCTCTGGAAACACCATATATTTT. V and J are TRBV19 and TRBJ1-3, with TRBD1 identical over 9 bases. Germline V gene data show CDR1 as LNHDA and CDR2 as SQIVND (reference sequence). V trimming: 8 bases; J trimming: 0 bases; junction bases outside the gene matches: 11. CDR3 length: 17 amino acids.

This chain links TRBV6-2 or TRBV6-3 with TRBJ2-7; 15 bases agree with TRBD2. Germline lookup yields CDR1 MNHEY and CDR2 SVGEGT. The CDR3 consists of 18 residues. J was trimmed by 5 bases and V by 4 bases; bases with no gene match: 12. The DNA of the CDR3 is TGTGCCAGCAGTTCCACCCCCGGACTAGCGGGGGGGCTTAACGAGCAGTACTTC. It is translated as CASSSTPGLAGGLNEQYF.

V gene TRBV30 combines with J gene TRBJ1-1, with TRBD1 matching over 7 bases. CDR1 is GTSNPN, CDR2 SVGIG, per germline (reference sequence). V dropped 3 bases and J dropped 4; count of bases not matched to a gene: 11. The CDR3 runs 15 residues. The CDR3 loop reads CAWRALDRAVTEAFF. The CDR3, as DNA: TGTGCCTGGAGGGCCCTTGACAGGGCCGTCACTGAAGCTTTCTTT.

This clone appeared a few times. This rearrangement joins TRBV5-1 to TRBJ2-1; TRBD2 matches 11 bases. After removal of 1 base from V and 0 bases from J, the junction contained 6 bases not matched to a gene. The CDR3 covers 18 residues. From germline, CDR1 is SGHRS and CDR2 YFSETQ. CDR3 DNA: TGCGCCAGCAGCTTGTTGGGACTAGCGGTGGGCTCCTACAATGAGCAGTTCTTC. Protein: CASSLLGLAVGSYNEQFF.

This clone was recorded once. CDR3 DNA sequence: TGTGCCAGCAGCGTAGCCCTAAACAGGGGGAGCACAGATACGCAGTATTTT. Encoded protein: CASSVALNRGSTDTQYF. V is TRBV9 and J is TRBJ2-3; TRBD1 matches 8 bases. The length of the CDR3 is 17 residues. Germline V gene sequence: CDR1 SGDLS, CDR2 YYNGEE. The V segment lost 0 bases and the J segment 0 bases; nucleotides outside the gene matches: 6.